The 29 T cell receptor beta chains presented below share a single source sample, sequenced in a study of blood T cell repertoires in COVID-19. Generated by immunoSEQ multiplex PCR, the TCRdb table keeps only in-frame clones and is missing some. This table holds 250,000 to 350,000 clones, 70% to 90% found once. The sample taken for sequencing was peripheral blood. These receptor sequences come from a woman aged 55-69 years with acute or convalescent COVID-19.

The V call is TRBV11-2, the J call TRBJ2-1, with 8 bases fitting TRBD2. Germline V gives CDR1 SGHAT, CDR2 FQNNGV. V lost 0 bases to trimming and J lost 3 bases; unmatched junction nucleotides: 7. CDR3 length equals 17 residues. For the CDR3, the DNA is TGTGCCAGCAGCTTAGAATCGCGGGGGGTTTTCTACAATGAGCAGTTCTTC. Residues: CASSLESRGVFYNEQFF.

This clone has more than one count but fewer than ten. V is TRBV7-9 and J is TRBJ2-7; D is undetermined. The CDR3 extends over 12 amino acids. The ends were cut back, 1 base at V and 3 bases at J, with 4 bases in the middle. The germline CDR1 and CDR2 sequences are SEHNR and FQNEAQ (reference sequence). CDR3 region: CASSLVSYEQYF. The CDR3 DNA sequence: TGTGCCAGCAGCTTAGTTAGCTACGAGCAGTACTTC. Full variable domain (rest looked up from reference TRBV7-9 and TRBJ2-7): DTGVSQNPRHKITKRGQNVTFRCDPISEHNRLYWYRQTLGQGPEFLTYFQNEAQLEKSRLLSDRFSAERPKGSFSTLEIQRTEQGDSAMYLCASSLVSYEQYFGPGTRLTVT.

The V gene is TRBV20-1, the J gene TRBJ2-3; D may be TRBD2 (6 bases). The CDR3 covers 15 residues. CDR1 and CDR2 (germline): DFQATT, SNEGSKA (reference sequence). V lost 3 bases, J lost 3 bases, and 16 bases lay in between. This CDR3 is CSASIRGLGTDTQYF. CDR3 sequence (DNA): TGCAGTGCTAGTATCCGGGGGTTGGGGACAGATACGCAGTATTTT.

J is TRBJ1-4 and V is TRBV7-9; a possible D gene is TRBD1 (6 bases). The CDR3 runs 14 residues. With 8 bases removed from V and 0 bases from J, the gap between germline ends came to 10 bases. Germline V gene data show CDR1 as SEHNR and CDR2 as FQNEAQ (reference sequence). The DNA for the CDR3 is TGTGCCAGCCGACAGGTTGCAACTAATGAAAAACTGTTTTTT. Protein: CASRQVATNEKLFF.

The V gene is TRBV28, the J gene TRBJ2-7; no reliable D call. The CDR3 consists of 11 residues. Trimming took 2 bases from V and 4 from J, leaving 3 bases between them. The germline V gene has CDR1 MDHEN and CDR2 SYDVKM. The CDR3 DNA reads as TGTGCCAGCAGTTTAGCGTACGAGCAGTACTTC. Amino acid sequence: CASSLAYEQYF.

The chain carries TRBV9 and TRBJ2-3; 7 bases fit TRBD2. The CDR3 spans 15 residues. Germline V gene data show CDR1 as SGDLS and CDR2 as YYNGEE. V was pared by 6 bases and J by 0 bases, with 7 bases of the junction left unmatched. The CDR3 reads CASTRGGPSTDTQYF. In nucleotides, the CDR3 is TGTGCCAGCACTAGGGGAGGGCCTAGCACAGATACGCAGTATTTT.

This clone was observed once. As DNA, the CDR3 is TGTGCCAGCAGCCCGGGCCGAGGGAGGGGACCCTCCTACGAGCAGTACTTC. It codes for CASSPGRGRGPSYEQYF. The V and J genes are TRBV7-8 and TRBJ2-7; 7 bases line up with TRBD2. This CDR3 has 17 amino acids. Trimming at V came to 5 bases and at J to 0 bases, leaving 13 bases not matched to a gene. Germline-derived CDR1 and CDR2 are SGHVS and FQNEAQ. Based on the CDR3 plus reference TRBV7-8 and TRBJ2-7, the full variable domain is GAGVSQSPRYKVAKRGQDVALRCDPISGHVSLFWYQQALGQGPEFLTYFQNEAQLDKSGLPSDRFFAERPEGSVSTLKIQRTQQEDSAVYLCASSPGRGRGPSYEQYFGPGTRLTVT.

This clone was seen more than once but under ten times. The chain carries TRBV2 and TRBJ2-2, with 8 bases aligning to TRBD1. CDR1 and CDR2 (germline): SNHLY, FYNNEI. With V trimmed by 9 bases and J by 1 base, 4 bases remained unmatched. The CDR3 is 14 amino acids. The chain's CDR3 is CARHGTGNTGELFF. The CDR3 DNA reads TGTGCCAGACACGGGACAGGGAACACCGGGGAGCTGTTTTTT. The whole variable domain, remainder taken from reference TRBV2 and TRBJ2-2, is EPEVTQTPSHQVTQMGQEVILRCVPISNHLYFYWYRQILGQKVEFLVSFYNNEISEKSEIFDDQFSVERPDGSNFTLKIRSTKLEDSAMYFCARHGTGNTGELFFGEGSRLTVL.

V usage is TRBV9 and J usage is TRBJ2-5, with TRBD2 matching over 11 bases. CDR3 length: 15 amino acids. Germline values: CDR1 SGDLS, CDR2 YYNGEE. V lost 2 bases, J lost 2 bases, and 2 bases stayed unmatched. The CDR3: CASSVSGGDQETQYF. In DNA, the CDR3 is TGTGCCAGCAGCGTTAGCGGGGGGGATCAAGAGACCCAGTACTTC.

This chain uses TRBV15 with TRBJ2-5; D gene uncertain. In germline, CDR1 is LNHNV, CDR2 YYDKDF (reference sequence). CDR3 length: 13 amino acids. Trimming cost V 0 bases and J 5 bases, with 7 bases left between them. The CDR3 nucleotides are TGTGCCACCAGCAGAGAGGGCCCCGAGACCCAGTACTTC. Amino acid sequence: CATSREGPETQYF. Variable domain in full (rest from reference TRBV15 and TRBJ2-5): DAMVIQNPRYQVTQFGKPVTLSCSQTLNHNVMYWYQQKSSQAPKLLFHYYDKDFNNEADTPDNFQSRRPNTSFCFLDIRSPGLGDTAMYLCATSREGPETQYFGPGTRLLVL.

The chain is built from TRBV28 and TRBJ2-7; 10 nucleotides agree with TRBD2. The trim removed 2 bases at V and 2 bases at J, leaving 3 bases unmatched. CDR3 length: 15 amino acids. The germline gives CDR1 MDHEN, CDR2 SYDVKM. As DNA, the CDR3 is TGTGCCAGCAGTTTAATCAGCGGGGGGGCCTACGAGCAGTACTTC. Its translation is CASSLISGGAYEQYF.

This chain uses TRBV19 with TRBJ1-1; possibly TRBD1 for D (6 bases). This CDR3 contains 15 residues. Looked up from germline, CDR1 is LNHDA and CDR2 is SQIVND (reference sequence). Trimming shortened V by 1 base and J by 4 bases, and 13 bases separated the two germline ends. CDR3 DNA: TGTGCCAGTAGTATAGCAACAGGGATTGGCACTGAAGCTTTCTTT. As protein: CASSIATGIGTEAFF.

V is TRBV9 and J is TRBJ2-7; 12 bases line up with TRBD2. CDR3 length equals 14 residues. The V segment lost 2 bases and the J segment 5 bases; nucleotides outside the gene matches: 2. CDR1 SGDLS and CDR2 YYNGEE come from the germline V gene. CDR3 nucleotide sequence: TGTGCCAGCAGCGTCACTAGCGGGAGGAACGAGCAGTACTTC. Translation gives CASSVTSGRNEQYF.

The chain has TRBV7-2 and TRBJ2-7, with 7 bases that match TRBD1. The germline gives CDR1 SGHTA, CDR2 FQGNSA. The CDR3 extends over 15 amino acids. V shed 1 base and J 0 bases; nucleotides not matched to a gene: 3. DNA of the CDR3: TGTGCCAGCAGCTTAGTCTGGGACAGCTCCTACGAGCAGTACTTC. It translates to CASSLVWDSSYEQYF.

The rearrangement uses TRBV2 and TRBJ1-5; possible D gene TRBD1, 6 bases. The CDR3 consists of 16 residues. The germline V gene has CDR1 SNHLY and CDR2 FYNNEI. V was clipped by 5 bases and J by 7 bases, with 21 bases between them. The CDR3 reads CASSPPHGRGEQPQHF. CDR3 sequence (DNA): TGTGCCAGCAGTCCTCCCCATGGGAGGGGGGAGCAGCCCCAGCATTTT.

This clone was counted between two and nine times. The genes are TRBV7-2 and TRBJ2-7; TRBD1 aligns across 7 bases. The length of the CDR3 is 14 residues. The V segment lost 3 bases and the J segment 3 bases; nucleotides outside the gene matches: 5. Germline V gene sequence: CDR1 SGHTA, CDR2 FQGNSA. CDR3 bases: TGTGCCAGCAGCTTTCGACAGGGCATCTACGAGCAGTACTTC. Translated: CASSFRQGIYEQYF. Full variable domain (rest looked up from reference TRBV7-2 and TRBJ2-7): GAGVSQSPSNKVTEKGKDVELRCDPISGHTALYWYRQSLGQGLEFLIYFQGNSAPDKSGLPSDRFSAERTGGSVSTLTIQRTQQEDSAVYLCASSFRQGIYEQYFGPGTRLTVT.

The genes are TRBV2 and TRBJ1-5; maybe TRBD1 (6 bases). This CDR3 contains 15 residues. Germline values: CDR1 SNHLY, CDR2 FYNNEI. The ends were cut back, 7 bases at V and 4 bases at J, with 17 bases in the middle. CDR3 sequence reads: CASNVDSLLNQPQHF. The CDR3 bases are TGTGCCAGCAATGTGGACAGCTTACTTAATCAGCCCCAGCATTTT. The whole variable domain, filled in from reference TRBV2 and TRBJ1-5, reads EPEVTQTPSHQVTQMGQEVILRCVPISNHLYFYWYRQILGQKVEFLVSFYNNEISEKSEIFDDQFSVERPDGSNFTLKIRSTKLEDSAMYFCASNVDSLLNQPQHFGDGTRLSIL.

The chain uses TRBV19 and TRBJ1-5; D ambiguous. CDR3 length equals 15 residues. The germline CDR1 and CDR2 sequences are LNHDA and SQIVND (reference sequence). Trimming pared 1 base from V and 7 bases from J, leaving 14 bases between. The CDR3 is CASSIGDGGYQPQHF. Written as DNA, the CDR3 is TGTGCCAGTAGTATAGGAGACGGCGGATACCAGCCCCAGCATTTT. The full variable domain, its missing parts supplied by reference TRBV19 and TRBJ1-5, is DGGITQSPKYLFRKEGQNVTLSCEQNLNHDAMYWYRQDPGQGLRLIYYSQIVNDFQKGDIAEGYSVSREKKESFPLTVTSAQKNPTAFYLCASSIGDGGYQPQHFGDGTRLSIL.

This chain connects TRBV7-8 to TRBJ2-2; perhaps TRBD1 as D (5 bases). Germline lookup yields CDR1 SGHVS and CDR2 FQNEAQ. V was clipped by 3 bases and J by 6 bases, with 11 bases between them. The CDR3 is 14 residues long. For the CDR3, the DNA is TGTGCCAGCAGCTTTACCCCAGGGTCCGGGGAGCTGTTTTTT. Residues: CASSFTPGSGELFF.

The V and J genes are TRBV15 and TRBJ1-5; D not certain. This CDR3 has 14 residues. V shed 1 base and J shed 1 base, with 5 bases lying between them. Germline V gene data show CDR1 as LNHNV and CDR2 as YYDKDF (reference sequence). Here the CDR3 DNA reads TGTGCCACCAGCAGAGGGCAGAGCAATCAGCCCCAGCATTTT. This encodes CATSRGQSNQPQHF.

This clone was seen only once. The V and J genes are TRBV19 and TRBJ1-2, with D perhaps matching TRBD1 (5 bases). The germline V gene encodes CDR1 LNHDA and CDR2 SQIVND (reference sequence). The CDR3 covers 15 residues. Trimming removed 0 bases at V and 0 bases at J, with 8 bases between. The CDR3 sequence: CASSIEGAANYGYTF. DNA of the CDR3: TGTGCCAGTAGTATAGAAGGGGCAGCTAACTATGGCTACACCTTC.

The rearrangement links TRBV7-3 to TRBJ2-7; 10 bases map to TRBD2. Trimming took 5 bases from V and 7 from J; bases not matched to a gene: 11. Looked up from germline, CDR1 is SGHTA and CDR2 is FQGTGA. This CDR3 is 15 amino acids long. The CDR3 protein is CASSPGTSEPREQYF. CDR3 sequence (DNA): TGTGCCAGCAGCCCCGGGACTAGCGAGCCACGTGAGCAGTACTTC. The full variable domain, completed using reference TRBV7-3 and TRBJ2-7, is GAGVSQTPSNKVTEKGKYVELRCDPISGHTALYWYRQSLGQGPEFLIYFQGTGAADDSGLPNDRFFAVRPEGSVSTLKIQRTERGDSAVYLCASSPGTSEPREQYFGPGTRLTVT.

The chain joins TRBV11-2 to TRBJ2-7, with D tentatively TRBD1 (5 bases). The germline V gene has CDR1 SGHAT and CDR2 FQNNGV. Trimming shortened V by 5 bases and J by 2 bases, and 16 bases separated the two germline ends. The CDR3 covers 15 residues. This chain's CDR3 is CASSPGPPFTYEQYF. DNA of the CDR3: TGTGCCAGCAGCCCAGGGCCGCCGTTCACCTACGAGCAGTACTTC.

The gene calls are TRBV2 and TRBJ2-7; D is possibly TRBD1 (5 bases). CDR3 length equals 17 residues. CDR1 SNHLY and CDR2 FYNNEI come from the germline V gene. Deletions cut 4 bases from V and 0 bases from J, with 19 bases between. The CDR3 bases are TGTGCCAGCAGTGGGGCAGGGATTACTTTAAGCTCCTACGAGCAGTACTTC. Protein sequence: CASSGAGITLSSYEQYF. The full variable domain, in which reference TRBV2 and TRBJ2-7 provide the parts outside the CDR3, is EPEVTQTPSHQVTQMGQEVILRCVPISNHLYFYWYRQILGQKVEFLVSFYNNEISEKSEIFDDQFSVERPDGSNFTLKIRSTKLEDSAMYFCASSGAGITLSSYEQYFGPGTRLTVT.

This clone was seen once. V and J are TRBV2 and TRBJ1-2, with 8 bases lining up with TRBD1. Unmatched junction bases numbered 6, after V lost 9 bases and J lost 6 bases. From germline, CDR1 is SNHLY and CDR2 FYNNEI. This CDR3 has 12 amino acids. This CDR3 reads CARRTGSDGYTF. Here the CDR3 DNA reads TGTGCCAGGAGGACAGGGTCAGATGGCTACACCTTC.

The rearrangement joins TRBV7-3 to TRBJ2-3; a weak D match, TRBD2 (5 bases). Germline lookup yields CDR1 SGHTA and CDR2 FQGTGA. V was trimmed by 0 bases and J by 10 bases, leaving 11 bases between them. The CDR3 runs to 13 residues. CDR3 coding DNA: TGTGCCAGCAGCTTAACTTCGGGGTTGGCGCAGTATTTT. This gives the protein CASSLTSGLAQYF.

The chain uses TRBV14 and TRBJ1-4, with no clear D. Per the germline V gene, CDR1 is SGHDN and CDR2 is FVKESK. The germline V and J ends were trimmed by 2 bases and 7 bases, with 5 bases remaining between them. This CDR3 contains 12 residues. DNA for the CDR3: TGTGCCAGCAGCCAATTCGGTGAAAAACTGTTTTTT. Protein: CASSQFGEKLFF.

V usage is TRBV16 and J usage is TRBJ2-7; 9 bases map to TRBD1. After removal of 2 bases from V and 6 bases from J, the junction contained 5 bases not matched to a gene. The CDR3 sequence is 14 residues long. The germline gives CDR1 KGHSY, CDR2 FQNENV. The CDR3 sequence: CASSQERTGAEQYF. The CDR3 bases are TGTGCCAGCAGCCAAGAGAGGACAGGGGCCGAGCAGTACTTC. Together with reference TRBV16 and TRBJ2-7, the CDR3 gives the full variable domain: GEEVAQTPKHLVRGEGQKAKLYCAPIKGHSYVFWYQQVLKNEFKFLISFQNENVFDETGMPKERFSAKCLPNSPCSLEIQATKLEDSAVYFCASSQERTGAEQYFGPGTRLTVT.

The chain is built from TRBV28 and TRBJ2-6, with D hard to call. CDR3 size: 14 residues. Trimming cost V 2 bases and J 2 bases, with 4 bases left between them. Looked up from germline, CDR1 is MDHEN and CDR2 is SYDVKM. The CDR3 spells CASSLSTGANVLTF. DNA for the CDR3: TGTGCCAGCAGTTTAAGCACTGGGGCCAACGTCCTGACTTTC.